This T cell receptor beta chain was found in a study of shared clonotypes between healthy human individuals. Sequenced by immunoSEQ multiplex PCR; TCRdb stores in-frame clones only, minus some. In the table there are a few hundred thousand clones, about 74% of which are singletons. This CDR3 has 15 amino acids. V shed 5 bases, J shed 8 bases, and the junction held 12 bases outside the gene matches. The V gene's germline CDR1 is SSHAT and CDR2 FNYEAQ (reference sequence). The chain uses TRBV7-7 and TRBJ2-1; 7 nucleotides agree with TRBD2. The sample taken for sequencing was memory CD4+ T cells sorted from blood. Subset indicated: CD45RA-negative fraction. The source of this sequence is a man in his thirties or forties in good health. The CDR3 loop is CASSPAGAGAYEQFF. CDR3 DNA: TGTGCCAGCAGCCCCGCGGGCGCGGGAGCCTATGAGCAGTTCTTC. Combining the CDR3 with reference TRBV7-7 and TRBJ2-1 gives the whole variable domain GAGVSQSPRYKVTKRGQDVTLRCDPISSHATLYWYQQALGQGPEFLTYFNYEAQPDKSGLPSDRFSAERPEGSISTLTIQRTEQRDSAMYRCASSPAGAGAYEQFFGPGTRLTVL.